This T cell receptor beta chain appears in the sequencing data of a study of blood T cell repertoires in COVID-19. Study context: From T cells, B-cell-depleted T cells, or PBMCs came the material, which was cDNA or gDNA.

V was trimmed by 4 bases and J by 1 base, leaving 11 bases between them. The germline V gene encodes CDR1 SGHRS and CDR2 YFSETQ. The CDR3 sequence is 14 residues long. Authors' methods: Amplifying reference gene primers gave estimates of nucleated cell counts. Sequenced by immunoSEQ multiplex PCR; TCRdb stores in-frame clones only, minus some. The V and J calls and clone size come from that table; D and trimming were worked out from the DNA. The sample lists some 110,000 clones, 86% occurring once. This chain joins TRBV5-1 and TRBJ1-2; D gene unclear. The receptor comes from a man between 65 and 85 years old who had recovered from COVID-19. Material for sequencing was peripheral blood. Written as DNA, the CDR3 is TGCGCCAGCAGCCCGGAGGCCCTTAACTATGGCTACACCTTC. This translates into CASSPEALNYGYTF.